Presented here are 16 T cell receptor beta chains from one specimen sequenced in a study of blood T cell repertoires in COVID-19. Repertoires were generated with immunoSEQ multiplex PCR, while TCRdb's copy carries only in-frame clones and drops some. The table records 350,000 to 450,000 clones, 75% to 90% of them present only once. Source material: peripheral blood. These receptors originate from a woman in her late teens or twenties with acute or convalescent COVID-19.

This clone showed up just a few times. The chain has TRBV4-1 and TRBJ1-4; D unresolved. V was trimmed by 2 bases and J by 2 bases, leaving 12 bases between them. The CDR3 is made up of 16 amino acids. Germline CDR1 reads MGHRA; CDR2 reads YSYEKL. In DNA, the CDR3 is TGCGCCAGCAGCCAAAGAGGGTTCTCGACTAATGAAAAACTGTTTTTT. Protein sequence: CASSQRGFSTNEKLFF.

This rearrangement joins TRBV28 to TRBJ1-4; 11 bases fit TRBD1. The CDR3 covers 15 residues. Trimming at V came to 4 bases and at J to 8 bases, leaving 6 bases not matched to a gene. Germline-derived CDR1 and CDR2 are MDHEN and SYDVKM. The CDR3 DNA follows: TGTGCCAGCAGTTCTGGGACAGGGGGTAGGGAAAAACTGTTTTTT. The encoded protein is CASSSGTGGREKLFF.

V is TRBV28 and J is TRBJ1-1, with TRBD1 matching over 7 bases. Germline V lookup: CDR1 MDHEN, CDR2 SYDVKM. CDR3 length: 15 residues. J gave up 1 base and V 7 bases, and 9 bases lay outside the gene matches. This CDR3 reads CASTPDREANTEAFF. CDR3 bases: TGTGCCAGCACCCCTGACAGGGAGGCGAACACTGAAGCTTTCTTT.

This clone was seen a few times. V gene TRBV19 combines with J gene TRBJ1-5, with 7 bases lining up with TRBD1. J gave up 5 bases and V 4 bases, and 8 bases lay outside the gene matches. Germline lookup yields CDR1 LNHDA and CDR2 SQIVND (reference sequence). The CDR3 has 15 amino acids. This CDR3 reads CASSSPDRSYQPQHF. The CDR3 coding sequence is TGTGCCAGTAGTAGCCCGGACAGGAGTTATCAGCCCCAGCATTTT.

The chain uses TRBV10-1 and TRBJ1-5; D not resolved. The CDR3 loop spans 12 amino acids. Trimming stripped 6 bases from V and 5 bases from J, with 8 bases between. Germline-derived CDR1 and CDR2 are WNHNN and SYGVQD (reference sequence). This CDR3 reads CASRERDQPQHF. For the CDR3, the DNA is TGCGCCAGCAGAGAGCGGGATCAGCCCCAGCATTTT.

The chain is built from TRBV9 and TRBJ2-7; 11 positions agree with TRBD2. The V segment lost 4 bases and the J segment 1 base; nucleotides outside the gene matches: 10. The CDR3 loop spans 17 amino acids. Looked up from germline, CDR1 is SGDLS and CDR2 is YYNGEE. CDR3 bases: TGTGCCAGCAGCCCCCGGACTAGCGGGCCGTTTTCCTACGAGCAGTACTTC. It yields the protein CASSPRTSGPFSYEQYF.

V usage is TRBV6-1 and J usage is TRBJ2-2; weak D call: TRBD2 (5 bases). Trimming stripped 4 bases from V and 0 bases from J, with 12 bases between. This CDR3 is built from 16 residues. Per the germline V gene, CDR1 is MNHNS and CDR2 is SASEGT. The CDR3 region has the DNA TGTGCCAGCAGTGGAAGGGCGGGTGCGAACACCGGGGAGCTGTTTTTT. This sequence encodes CASSGRAGANTGELFF.

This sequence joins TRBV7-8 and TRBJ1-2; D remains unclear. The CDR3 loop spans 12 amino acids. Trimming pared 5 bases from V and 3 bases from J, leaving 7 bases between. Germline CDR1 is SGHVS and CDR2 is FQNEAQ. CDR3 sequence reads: CASSPGHYGYTF. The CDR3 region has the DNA TGTGCCAGCAGCCCTGGGCACTATGGCTACACCTTC.

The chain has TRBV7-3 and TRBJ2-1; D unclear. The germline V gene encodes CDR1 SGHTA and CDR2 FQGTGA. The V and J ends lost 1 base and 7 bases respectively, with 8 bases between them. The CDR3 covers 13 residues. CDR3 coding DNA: TGTGCCAGCAGCTTAAAGAGCGAAAATGAGCAGTTCTTC. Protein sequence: CASSLKSENEQFF.

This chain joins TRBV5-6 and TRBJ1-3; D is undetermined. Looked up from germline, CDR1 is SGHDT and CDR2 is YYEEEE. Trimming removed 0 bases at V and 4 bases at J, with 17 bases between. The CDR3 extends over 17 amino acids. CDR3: CASSLAREERLGNTIYF. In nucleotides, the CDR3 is TGTGCCAGCAGCTTGGCTCGGGAAGAAAGGTTAGGAAACACCATATATTTT.

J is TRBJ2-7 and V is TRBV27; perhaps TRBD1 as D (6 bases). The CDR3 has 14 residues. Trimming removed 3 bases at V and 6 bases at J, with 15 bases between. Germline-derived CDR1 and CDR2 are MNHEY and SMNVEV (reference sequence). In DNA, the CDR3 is TGTGCCAGCAGTTTTGGGGGCAGGGCTCGCGAGCAGTACTTC. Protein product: CASSFGGRAREQYF.

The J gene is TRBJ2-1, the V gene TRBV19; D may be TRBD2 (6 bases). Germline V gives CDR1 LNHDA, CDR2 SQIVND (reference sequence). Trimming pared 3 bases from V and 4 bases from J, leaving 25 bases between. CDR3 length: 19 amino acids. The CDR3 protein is CASSITGDSVLEVYNEQFF. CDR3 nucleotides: TGTGCCAGTAGTATCACTGGGGACTCAGTACTGGAGGTATACAATGAGCAGTTCTTC.

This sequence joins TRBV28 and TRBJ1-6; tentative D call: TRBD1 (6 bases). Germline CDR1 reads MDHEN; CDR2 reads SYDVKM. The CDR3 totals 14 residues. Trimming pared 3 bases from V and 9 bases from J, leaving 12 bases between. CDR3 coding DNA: TGTGCCAGCAGTTTGGGCGAACAGGGTTCACCCCTCCACTTT. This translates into CASSLGEQGSPLHF.

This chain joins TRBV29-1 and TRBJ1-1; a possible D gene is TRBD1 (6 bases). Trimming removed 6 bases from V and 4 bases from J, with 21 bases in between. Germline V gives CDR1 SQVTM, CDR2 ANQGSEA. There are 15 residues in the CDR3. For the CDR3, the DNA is TGCAGCGTGTCGGGGGGCGAGATCCTAGGCACTGAAGCTTTCTTT. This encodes CSVSGGEILGTEAFF.

CDR3 sequence (DNA): TGTGCCACCAGCAGAGTGGTTAGCGGAGGATACAATGAGCAGTTCTTC. Its translation is CATSRVVSGGYNEQFF. The V gene is TRBV15, the J gene TRBJ2-1; D perhaps matches TRBD2 (6 bases). Germline values: CDR1 LNHNV, CDR2 YYDKDF (reference sequence). CDR3 length: 16 amino acids. V was trimmed by 1 base and J by 4 bases, leaving 14 bases between them.

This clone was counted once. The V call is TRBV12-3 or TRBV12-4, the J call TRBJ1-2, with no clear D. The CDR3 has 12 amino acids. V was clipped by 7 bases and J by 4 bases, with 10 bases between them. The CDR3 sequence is CASTIDTYGYTF. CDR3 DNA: TGTGCCAGCACCATAGACACCTATGGCTACACCTTC.